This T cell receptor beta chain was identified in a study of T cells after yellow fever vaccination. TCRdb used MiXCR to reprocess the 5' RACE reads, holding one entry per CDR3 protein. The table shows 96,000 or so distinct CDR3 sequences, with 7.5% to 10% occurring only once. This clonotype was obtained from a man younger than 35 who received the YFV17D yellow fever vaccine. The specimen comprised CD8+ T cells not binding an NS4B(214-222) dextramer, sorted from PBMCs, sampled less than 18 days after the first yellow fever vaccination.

The CDR3 DNA reads TGTGCCAGCAGTCCCTCGTTTACTACGCAGTATTTT. Translating it yields CASSPSFTTQYF. This rearrangement joins TRBV12-3 or TRBV12-4 to TRBJ2-3; D uncertain. The CDR3 sequence is 12 residues long. Between the trimmed V and J ends, which lost 5 bases and 8 bases, there was a span of 11 bases.